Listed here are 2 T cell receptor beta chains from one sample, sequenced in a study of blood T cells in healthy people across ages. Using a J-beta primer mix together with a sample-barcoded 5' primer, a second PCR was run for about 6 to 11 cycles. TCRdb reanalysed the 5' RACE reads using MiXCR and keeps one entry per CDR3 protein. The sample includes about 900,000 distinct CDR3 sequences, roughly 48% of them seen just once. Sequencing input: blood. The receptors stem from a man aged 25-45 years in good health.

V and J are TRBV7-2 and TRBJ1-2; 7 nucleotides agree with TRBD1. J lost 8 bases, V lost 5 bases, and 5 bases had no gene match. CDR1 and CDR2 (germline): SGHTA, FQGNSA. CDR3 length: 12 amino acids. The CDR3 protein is CASSPTGPGYTF. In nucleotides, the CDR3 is TGTGCCAGCAGCCCGACAGGGCCCGGCTACACCTTC.

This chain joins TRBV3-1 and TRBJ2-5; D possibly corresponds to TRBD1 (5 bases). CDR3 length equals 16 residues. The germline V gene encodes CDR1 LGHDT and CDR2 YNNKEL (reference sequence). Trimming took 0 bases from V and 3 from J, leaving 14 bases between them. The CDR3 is CASSQDGAVGKETQYF. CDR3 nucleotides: TGTGCCAGCAGCCAAGATGGGGCAGTGGGGAAAGAGACCCAGTACTTC.